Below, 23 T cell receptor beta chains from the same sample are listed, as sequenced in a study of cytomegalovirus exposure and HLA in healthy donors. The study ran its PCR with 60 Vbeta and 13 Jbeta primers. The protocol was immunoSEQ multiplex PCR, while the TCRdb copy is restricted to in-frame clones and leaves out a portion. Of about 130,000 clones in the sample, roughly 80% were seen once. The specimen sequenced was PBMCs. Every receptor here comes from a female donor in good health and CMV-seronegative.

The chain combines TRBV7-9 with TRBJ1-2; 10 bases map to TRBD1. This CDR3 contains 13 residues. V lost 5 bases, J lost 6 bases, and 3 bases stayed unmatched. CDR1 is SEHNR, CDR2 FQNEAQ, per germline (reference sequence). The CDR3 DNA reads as TGTGCCAGCAGCCTGGACAGGGGGGATGGCTACACCTTC. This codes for CASSLDRGDGYTF.

The CDR3 nucleotides are TGTGCCAGCAGTTACTCGGGAGCGGGAGGGCCCAACGAGCAGTACTTC. Its translation is CASSYSGAGGPNEQYF. This sequence joins TRBV6-5 and TRBJ2-7; 10 bases map to TRBD2. V trimming: 0 bases; J trimming: 5 bases; junction bases outside the gene matches: 7. The V gene's germline CDR1 is MNHEY and CDR2 SVGAGI. The CDR3 runs 16 residues.

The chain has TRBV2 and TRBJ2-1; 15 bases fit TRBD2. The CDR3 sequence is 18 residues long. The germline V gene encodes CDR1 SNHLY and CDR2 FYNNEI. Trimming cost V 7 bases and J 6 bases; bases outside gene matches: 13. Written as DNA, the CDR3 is TGTGCCAGCACAGAGGGACTAGCGGGAGGCCGAGGGACCAATGAGCAGTTCTTC. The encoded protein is CASTEGLAGGRGTNEQFF. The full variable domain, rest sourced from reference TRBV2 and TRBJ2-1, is EPEVTQTPSHQVTQMGQEVILRCVPISNHLYFYWYRQILGQKVEFLVSFYNNEISEKSEIFDDQFSVERPDGSNFTLKIRSTKLEDSAMYFCASTEGLAGGRGTNEQFFGPGTRLTVL.

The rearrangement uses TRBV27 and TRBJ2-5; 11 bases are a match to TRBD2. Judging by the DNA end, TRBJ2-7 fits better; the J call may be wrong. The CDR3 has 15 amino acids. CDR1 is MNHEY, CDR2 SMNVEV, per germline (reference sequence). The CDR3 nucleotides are TGTGCCAGCAGTTCTCTAGCGGGAGGTTCCTACGAGCAGTACTTC. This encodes CASSSLAGGSYEQYF.

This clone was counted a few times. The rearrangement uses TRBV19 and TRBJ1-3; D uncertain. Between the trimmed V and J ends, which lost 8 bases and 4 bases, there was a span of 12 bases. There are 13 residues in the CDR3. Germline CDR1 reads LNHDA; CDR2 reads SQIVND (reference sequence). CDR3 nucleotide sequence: TGTGCCAGTGGAACCGCGGCCGGAAACACCATATATTTT. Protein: CASGTAAGNTIYF. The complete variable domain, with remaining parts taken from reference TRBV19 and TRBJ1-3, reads DGGITQSPKYLFRKEGQNVTLSCEQNLNHDAMYWYRQDPGQGLRLIYYSQIVNDFQKGDIAEGYSVSREKKESFPLTVTSAQKNPTAFYLCASGTAAGNTIYFGEGSWLTVV.

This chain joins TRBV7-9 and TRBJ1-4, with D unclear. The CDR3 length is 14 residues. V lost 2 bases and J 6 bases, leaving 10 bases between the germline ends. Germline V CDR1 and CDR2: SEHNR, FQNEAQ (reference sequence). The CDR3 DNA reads TGTGCCAGCAGCTTACTCTCTAGCGATGAAAAACTGTTTTTT. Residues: CASSLLSSDEKLFF.

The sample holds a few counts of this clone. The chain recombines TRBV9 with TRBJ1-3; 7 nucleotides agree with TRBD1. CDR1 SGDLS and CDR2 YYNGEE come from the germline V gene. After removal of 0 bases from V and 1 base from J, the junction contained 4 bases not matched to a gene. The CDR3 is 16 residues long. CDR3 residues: CASSVAPGQSGNTIYF. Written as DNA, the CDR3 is TGTGCCAGCAGCGTAGCCCCGGGACAGTCTGGAAACACCATATATTTT.

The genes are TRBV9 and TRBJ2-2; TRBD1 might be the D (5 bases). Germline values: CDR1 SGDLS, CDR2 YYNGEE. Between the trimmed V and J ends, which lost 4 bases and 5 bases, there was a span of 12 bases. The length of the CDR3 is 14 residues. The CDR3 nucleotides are TGTGCCAGCAGCTCAAAGGGGTTTACCGGGGAGCTGTTTTTT. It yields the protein CASSSKGFTGELFF. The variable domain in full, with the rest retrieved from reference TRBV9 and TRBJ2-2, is DSGVTQTPKHLITATGQRVTLRCSPRSGDLSVYWYQQSLDQGLQFLIQYYNGEERAKGNILERFSAQQFPDLHSELNLSSLELGDSALYFCASSSKGFTGELFFGEGSRLTVL.

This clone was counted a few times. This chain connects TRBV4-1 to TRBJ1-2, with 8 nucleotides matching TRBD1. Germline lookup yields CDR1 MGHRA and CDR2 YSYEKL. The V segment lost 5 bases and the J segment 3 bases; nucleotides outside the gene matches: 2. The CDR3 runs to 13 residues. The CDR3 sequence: CASSLGQDYGYTF. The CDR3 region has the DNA TGCGCCAGCAGCTTGGGACAGGACTATGGCTACACCTTC.

The CDR3 region is CAWSEAYRPAFF. CDR3 in DNA: TGTGCCTGGAGTGAGGCGTACAGGCCGGCTTTCTTT. This chain connects TRBV30 to TRBJ1-1, with TRBD1 as a possible D gene (5 bases). V lost 1 base to trimming and J lost 11 bases, with 14 bases between them. The germline gives CDR1 GTSNPN, CDR2 SVGIG (reference sequence). The CDR3 is made up of 12 amino acids.

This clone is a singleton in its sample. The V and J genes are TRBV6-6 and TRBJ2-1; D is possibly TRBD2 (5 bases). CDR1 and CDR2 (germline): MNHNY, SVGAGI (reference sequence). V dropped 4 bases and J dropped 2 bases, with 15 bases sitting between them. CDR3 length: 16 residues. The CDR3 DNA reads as TGTGCCAGCAGTTCCAAGGCGGGTTCTACCTACAATGAGCAGTTCTTC. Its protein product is CASSSKAGSTYNEQFF.

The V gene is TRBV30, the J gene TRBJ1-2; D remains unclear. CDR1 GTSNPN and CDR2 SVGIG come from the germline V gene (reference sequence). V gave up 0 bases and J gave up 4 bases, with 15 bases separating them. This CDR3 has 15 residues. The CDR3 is CAWSVFAGRSYGYTF. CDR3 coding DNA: TGTGCCTGGAGTGTTTTTGCGGGCCGGAGCTATGGCTACACCTTC.

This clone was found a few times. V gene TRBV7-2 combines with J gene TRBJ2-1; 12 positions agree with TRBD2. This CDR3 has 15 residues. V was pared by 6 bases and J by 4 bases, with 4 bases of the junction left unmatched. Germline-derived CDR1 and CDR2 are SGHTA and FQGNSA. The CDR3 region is CASRLGTSGYNEQFF. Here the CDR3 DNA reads TGTGCCAGCAGGTTGGGGACTAGCGGGTACAATGAGCAGTTCTTC. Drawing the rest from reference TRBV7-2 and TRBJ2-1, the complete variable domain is GAGVSQSPSNKVTEKGKDVELRCDPISGHTALYWYRQSLGQGLEFLIYFQGNSAPDKSGLPSDRFSAERTGGSVSTLTIQRTQQEDSAVYLCASRLGTSGYNEQFFGPGTRLTVL.

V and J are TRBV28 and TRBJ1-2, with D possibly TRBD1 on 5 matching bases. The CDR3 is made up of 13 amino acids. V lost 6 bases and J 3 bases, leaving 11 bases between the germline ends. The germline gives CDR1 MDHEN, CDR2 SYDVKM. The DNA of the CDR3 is TGTGCCAGCAGGGAGACAGCAGACTATGGCTACACCTTC. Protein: CASRETADYGYTF.

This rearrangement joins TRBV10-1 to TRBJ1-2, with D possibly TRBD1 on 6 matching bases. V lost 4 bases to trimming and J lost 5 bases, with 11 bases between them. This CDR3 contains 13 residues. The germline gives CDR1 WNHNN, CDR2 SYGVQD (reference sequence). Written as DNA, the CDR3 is TGCGCCAGCAGTGGAGGGGGTGGATATGGCTACACCTTC. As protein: CASSGGGGYGYTF.

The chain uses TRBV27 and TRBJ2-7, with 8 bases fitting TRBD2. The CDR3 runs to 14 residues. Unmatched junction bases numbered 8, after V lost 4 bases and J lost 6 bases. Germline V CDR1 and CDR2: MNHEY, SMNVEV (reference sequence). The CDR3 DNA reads TGTGCCAGCAGTTCCACCGGCGGGGGGCGCGAGCAGTACTTC. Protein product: CASSSTGGGREQYF.

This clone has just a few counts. The CDR3 nucleotides read TGTGCCAGCAGTAAGAACAGGGTCAATCAGCCCCAGCATTTT. Translation: CASSKNRVNQPQHF. The genes are TRBV28 and TRBJ1-5; possible D gene TRBD1, 6 bases. The CDR3 totals 14 residues. The V end lost 5 bases, the J end lost 3 bases, and 11 bases lay between the germline ends. CDR1 is MDHEN and CDR2 is SYDVKM in the germline V gene. The full variable domain, in which reference TRBV28 and TRBJ1-5 provide the parts outside the CDR3, is DVKVTQSSRYLVKRTGEKVFLECVQDMDHENMFWYRQDPGLGLRLIYFSYDVKMKEKGDIPEGYSVSREKKERFSLILESASTNQTSMYLCASSKNRVNQPQHFGDGTRLSIL.

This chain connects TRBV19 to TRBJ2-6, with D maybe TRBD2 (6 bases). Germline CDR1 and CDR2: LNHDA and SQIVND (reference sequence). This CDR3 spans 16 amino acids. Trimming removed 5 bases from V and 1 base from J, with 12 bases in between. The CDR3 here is CASSQSGRSGANVLTF. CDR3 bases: TGTGCCAGTAGTCAGTCCGGGAGATCTGGGGCCAACGTCCTGACTTTC.

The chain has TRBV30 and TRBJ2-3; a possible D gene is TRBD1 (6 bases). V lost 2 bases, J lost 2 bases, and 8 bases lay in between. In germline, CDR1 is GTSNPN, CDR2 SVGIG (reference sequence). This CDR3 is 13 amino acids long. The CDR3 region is CAWSPGVTDTQYF. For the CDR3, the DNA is TGTGCCTGGAGTCCAGGGGTCACAGATACGCAGTATTTT.

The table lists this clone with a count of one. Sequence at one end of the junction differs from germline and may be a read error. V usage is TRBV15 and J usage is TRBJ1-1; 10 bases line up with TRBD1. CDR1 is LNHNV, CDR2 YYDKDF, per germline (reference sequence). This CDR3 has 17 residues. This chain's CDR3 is CAASRDLGDRGETEAFF. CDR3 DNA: TGTGCCGCCAGCAGAGATCTCGGGGACAGGGGTGAAACTGAAGCTTTCTTT.

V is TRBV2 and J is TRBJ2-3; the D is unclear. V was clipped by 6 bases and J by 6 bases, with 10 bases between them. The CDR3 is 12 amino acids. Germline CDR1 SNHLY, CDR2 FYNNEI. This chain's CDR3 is CASSLSFDTQYF. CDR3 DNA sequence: TGTGCCAGCAGCCTAAGCTTCGATACGCAGTATTTT.

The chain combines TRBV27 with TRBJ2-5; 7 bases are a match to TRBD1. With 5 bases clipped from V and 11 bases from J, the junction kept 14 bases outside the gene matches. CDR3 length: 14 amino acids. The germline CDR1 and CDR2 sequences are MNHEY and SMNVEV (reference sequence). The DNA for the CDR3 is TGTGCCAGCAGTCTGACAGGGTCCCTACGGCAGCAGTACTTC. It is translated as CASSLTGSLRQQYF.

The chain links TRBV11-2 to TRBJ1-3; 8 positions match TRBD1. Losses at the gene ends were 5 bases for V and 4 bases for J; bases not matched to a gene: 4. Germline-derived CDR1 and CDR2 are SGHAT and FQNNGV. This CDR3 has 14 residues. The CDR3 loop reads CASSARDRGNTIYF. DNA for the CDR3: TGTGCCAGCAGCGCCCGGGACAGGGGAAACACCATATATTTT.